This TCR beta chain is drawn from a study of T cell responses to AZD1222 COVID-19 vaccine. Findings of the study overall: Females made up more of the donors, who were largely white British, and clonal diversity may have come out too low.

About this clone: Its antigen is currently unknown.

The data were produced by immunoSEQ multiplex PCR, yet TCRdb's version contains in-frame clones alone and is incomplete. Among approximately 110,000 clones listed, roughly 84% were seen once. The CDR3 extends over 15 amino acids. The V gene lost 4 bases and the J gene lost 2 bases, with 14 bases spanning the gap. Germline assignment: CDR1 SGHTA and CDR2 FQGNSA. The chain is built from TRBV7-2 and TRBJ1-2, with D uncertain. The starting material was peripheral blood, obtained on day 0 of AZD1222 vaccination. The clonotype comes from an adult in good health. The CDR3 nucleotides read TGTGCCAGCAGCTCCACCGGTCTCGGGAACTATGGCTACACCTTC. Translating gives CASSSTGLGNYGYTF.